Below, 16 T cell receptor beta chains from the same sample are listed, as sequenced in a study of OX40 agonist ivuxolimab in advanced cancers. Sequencing was performed with immunoSEQ multiplex PCR; in TCRdb, only in-frame clones are kept and a portion is missing. The data contain tens of thousands of clones, around 89% of them singletons. The source was CD4+ or CD8+ T cells sorted from blood, collected in a trial of the OX40 agonist ivuxolimab. The receptors stem from an adult with an advanced solid tumor such as melanoma, head and neck, liver or kidney cancer.

The chain couples TRBV15 to TRBJ1-3, with a possible D match to TRBD1 (6 bases). The CDR3 length is 17 residues. V was shortened by 5 bases and J by 0 bases, with 17 bases between the two germline ends. Germline V lookup: CDR1 LNHNV, CDR2 YYDKDF (reference sequence). Here the CDR3 reads CATSADWQGSSGNTIYF. The DNA for the CDR3 is TGTGCCACCAGCGCCGATTGGCAGGGGAGCTCTGGAAACACCATATATTTT.

The chain carries TRBV5-5 and TRBJ2-2, with 7 bases fitting TRBD2. V lost 2 bases to trimming and J lost 7 bases; unmatched junction nucleotides: 8. The CDR3 contains 15 residues. Germline V CDR1 and CDR2: SGHKS, YYEKEE (reference sequence). The CDR3 region is CASSLTGRPGGELFF. The CDR3 nucleotides are TGTGCCAGCAGCTTAACCGGGAGGCCCGGCGGGGAGCTGTTTTTT.

This chain links TRBV19 with TRBJ2-3, with unresolved D. Deletions cut 4 bases from V and 4 bases from J, with 6 bases between. CDR1 LNHDA and CDR2 SQIVND come from the germline V gene (reference sequence). The CDR3 runs 12 residues. The CDR3: CASSSHPDTQYF. For the CDR3, the DNA is TGTGCCAGTAGTAGCCATCCAGATACGCAGTATTTT.

This rearrangement joins TRBV6-5 to TRBJ1-2; no clear D. This CDR3 has 14 amino acids. Germline loops: CDR1 MNHEY, CDR2 SVGAGI. The V end was cut by 4 bases, the J end by 2 bases, with 11 bases between. CDR3 region: CASSSLGQNYGYTF. The CDR3 DNA reads TGTGCCAGCAGTTCCCTTGGCCAGAACTATGGCTACACCTTC.

The V gene is TRBV28, the J gene TRBJ1-5; the D gene is possibly TRBD1 (5 bases). With 3 bases removed from V and 0 bases from J, the gap between germline ends came to 9 bases. The V gene's germline CDR1 is MDHEN and CDR2 SYDVKM. CDR3 length equals 15 residues. CDR3 DNA: TGTGCCAGCAGTTTTAGGGGTTATAGCAATCAGCCCCAGCATTTT. Translating it yields CASSFRGYSNQPQHF. Using reference TRBV28 and TRBJ1-5 for the parts outside the CDR3, the full variable domain is DVKVTQSSRYLVKRTGEKVFLECVQDMDHENMFWYRQDPGLGLRLIYFSYDVKMKEKGDIPEGYSVSREKKERFSLILESASTNQTSMYLCASSFRGYSNQPQHFGDGTRLSIL.

This clone has only one observation. The V gene is TRBV7-9, the J gene TRBJ2-3; 8 bases are shared with TRBD2. This CDR3 has 16 residues. CDR1 is SEHNR and CDR2 is FQNEAQ in the germline V gene (reference sequence). Trimming at V came to 7 bases and at J to 6 bases, leaving 15 bases not matched to a gene. The CDR3 reads CASIEPSGGGWDTQYF. The CDR3 region has the DNA TGTGCCAGCATCGAACCCTCGGGAGGGGGTTGGGATACGCAGTATTTT.

The table lists this clone with a few counts. V and J are TRBV29-1 and TRBJ2-1; 8 nucleotides agree with TRBD2. In germline, CDR1 is SQVTM, CDR2 ANQGSEA. The V segment lost 6 bases and the J segment 5 bases; nucleotides outside the gene matches: 15. This CDR3 contains 16 residues. The CDR3: CSVGGQREPRHNEQFF. The CDR3, as DNA: TGCAGCGTCGGAGGACAGCGGGAGCCCCGCCACAATGAGCAGTTCTTC.

The rearrangement uses TRBV30 and TRBJ2-7, with TRBD1 matching 9 bases. This CDR3 has 13 amino acids. J was trimmed by 6 bases and V by 0 bases; bases with no gene match: 3. Germline assignment: CDR1 GTSNPN and CDR2 SVGIG (reference sequence). CDR3 protein: CAWSVGQGSEQYF. DNA of the CDR3: TGTGCCTGGAGTGTGGGACAGGGATCCGAGCAGTACTTC.

The chain uses TRBV5-1 and TRBJ2-5; D is perhaps TRBD1 (5 bases). V was shortened by 2 bases and J by 5 bases, with 10 bases between the two germline ends. The CDR3 length is 13 residues. Germline CDR1 SGHRS, CDR2 YFSETQ. CDR3 sequence (DNA): TGCGCCAGCAGCTTCAGGGTCGGTGAGACCCAGTACTTC. The encoded protein is CASSFRVGETQYF.

This chain links TRBV11-2 with TRBJ2-2; 12 nucleotides agree with TRBD1. V lost 5 bases to trimming and J lost 13 bases; unmatched junction nucleotides: 14. Germline V gives CDR1 SGHAT, CDR2 FQNNGV. The CDR3 loop spans 16 amino acids. CDR3 nucleotide sequence: TGTGCCAGCAGCAACCCGGGACAGGGGGCATTGGGTGCGCTGTTTTTT. This sequence encodes CASSNPGQGALGALFF.

This rearrangement joins TRBV7-6 to TRBJ2-1; D may be TRBD2 (5 bases). The ends were cut back, 4 bases at V and 6 bases at J, with 10 bases in the middle. The CDR3 has 13 amino acids. From germline, CDR1 is SGHVS and CDR2 FNYEAQ. CDR3 nucleotide sequence: TGTGCCAGCAGCTCCTGGACTGGCAATGAGCAGTTCTTC. Protein sequence: CASSSWTGNEQFF. The full variable domain, rest sourced from reference TRBV7-6 and TRBJ2-1, is GAGVSQSPRYKVTKRGQDVALRCDPISGHVSLYWYRQALGQGPEFLTYFNYEAQQDKSGLPNDRFSAERPEGSISTLTIQRTEQRDSAMYRCASSSWTGNEQFFGPGTRLTVL.

This chain uses TRBV28 with TRBJ1-1; D gene unclear. CDR1 is MDHEN and CDR2 is SYDVKM in the germline V gene. Trimming removed 6 bases at V and 0 bases at J, with 8 bases between. The CDR3 has 13 residues. Here the CDR3 DNA reads TGTGCCAGCAGGCCCAGATTGAACACTGAAGCTTTCTTT. This codes for CASRPRLNTEAFF. Using reference TRBV28 and TRBJ1-1 for the parts outside the CDR3, the full variable domain is DVKVTQSSRYLVKRTGEKVFLECVQDMDHENMFWYRQDPGLGLRLIYFSYDVKMKEKGDIPEGYSVSREKKERFSLILESASTNQTSMYLCASRPRLNTEAFFGQGTRLTVV.

CDR3 bases: TGTGCCAGCAGTTCCCGGGACACTCCGGCTGGCTATGGCTACACCTTC. Translation gives CASSSRDTPAGYGYTF. The rearrangement uses TRBV28 and TRBJ1-2; possible D gene TRBD1, 6 bases. Trimming took 4 bases from V and 4 from J, leaving 19 bases between them. The CDR3 sequence is 16 residues long. Germline V CDR1 and CDR2: MDHEN, SYDVKM.

The V call is TRBV19, the J call TRBJ1-5; D is ambiguous. The V gene lost 3 bases and the J gene lost 9 bases, with 18 bases spanning the gap. From germline, CDR1 is LNHDA and CDR2 SQIVND (reference sequence). The CDR3 length is 15 residues. The CDR3 coding sequence is TGTGCCAGTAGTATCAGCCGCGCGGCCCCAAGGCCCCAGCATTTT. Translating it yields CASSISRAAPRPQHF. Drawing the rest from reference TRBV19 and TRBJ1-5, the complete variable domain is DGGITQSPKYLFRKEGQNVTLSCEQNLNHDAMYWYRQDPGQGLRLIYYSQIVNDFQKGDIAEGYSVSREKKESFPLTVTSAQKNPTAFYLCASSISRAAPRPQHFGDGTRLSIL.

The chain links TRBV30 to TRBJ2-1, with D uncertain. The V end was cut by 5 bases, the J end by 8 bases, with 13 bases between. CDR1 is GTSNPN, CDR2 SVGIG, per germline (reference sequence). The CDR3 consists of 12 residues. CDR3 loop: CAWAPNSHEQFF. The CDR3, as DNA: TGTGCCTGGGCTCCCAACTCCCATGAGCAGTTCTTC.

This clone was found once. The V and J genes are TRBV19 and TRBJ1-5; D remains unclear. The CDR3 extends over 15 amino acids. V was shortened by 3 bases and J by 7 bases, with 16 bases between the two germline ends. Germline V CDR1 and CDR2: LNHDA, SQIVND (reference sequence). CDR3: CASSIGDQLGQPQHF. For the CDR3, the DNA is TGTGCCAGTAGTATCGGAGATCAATTAGGCCAGCCCCAGCATTTT.